This T cell receptor beta chain was sequenced during a study of blood T cell repertoires in COVID-19 (dated by TCRdb to 2020 to 2022). In the study overall: Samples from collaborators originated in the United States, Italy and Spain and spanned both the acute and convalescent phases of COVID-19. The dataset comprised deeply sampled blood TCRbeta repertoires from subjects exposed to, actively infected with, or recovered from COVID-19. Where available, HLA class I and class II types were obtained from metadata supplied by the sample provider rather than from assay-based typing. The material from the prospective study consisted of cDNA or gDNA derived from T cells, B-cell-depleted T cells, or PBMCs. The sample metadata nearly always contained a de-identified subject ID, COVID-19 status, age in years and sex. The samples were drawn from two sources: the first 160 participants of the ongoing ImmuneRACE study, and fewer than 1,500 subjects contributed by 6 global collaborators. The repertoires were made available in a free public database intended to serve as a resource for research on the immune response to SARS-CoV-2. On the study overall, not on this receptor specifically: Clinical and demographic metadata were provided uncurated, with the amount varying by source and participant.

The germline V and J ends show losses of 2 bases and 5 bases respectively, and no gene match explains 7 bases of the junction. Taken from cysteine to phenylalanine, the CDR3 has 16 residues. The DNA shown is the 48-base CDR3, in frame from base 1. CDR1 and CDR2 are drawn from the germline V gene: SGHAT, FQNNGV. The immunoSEQ Assay, a bias-controlled multiplex PCR, was used to amplify TCRbeta CDR3 regions from genomic DNA. As for the authors' bioinformatics: Nucleated cell counts per sample were estimated from amplification of reference gene primers within the assay. To quantify the absolute abundance of each unique TCRbeta CDR3 rearrangement, sequence reads were collapsed and filtered. For each sample, productive Simpson clonality was calculated by taking the square root of Simpson's diversity index across productive rearrangements. The source is immuneACCESS, and TCRdb retained only in-frame sequences with V and J called. Part of the clones is not carried over; for the studies checked, unresolved V genes explain less than half of this, and the remainder is unexplained. For V, J and clone size, that table is used; D and trimming come from the DNA. This sample gives some 240,000 clones in total; around 83% of them show up just once. The top ten clonotypes cover 9.6% of the sample.

A remark on this clone: It has no known antigen specificity. Base-call qualities are not available, and no considerably larger clone is one nucleotide away.

Each collaborating institution followed its own protocols to collect whole blood in K2EDTA tubes. Collaborator samples were shipped for TCRbeta analysis as frozen whole blood, isolated PBMCs, or DNA extracted from either sample type. The origin of this receptor is a woman older than 75 with acute or convalescent COVID-19. The receptor chain draws on TRBV11-2 and TRBJ2-5, and 11 junctional nucleotides match TRBD2. The specimen sequenced was peripheral blood. DNA sequence: TGTGCCAGCAGCTTATCGGTAGCGGGGGGGCGGGAGACCCAGTACTTC. Translated, it reads CASSLSVAGGRETQYF.